This TCR beta chain was sequenced during a study of T cells in tuberculosis. Germline V gene sequence: CDR1 SGHKS, CDR2 YYEKEE (reference sequence). The CDR3 is made up of 13 amino acids. The germline V and J ends were trimmed by 0 bases and 2 bases, with 5 bases remaining between them. Time point in this sample: new active TB diagnosis, blood taken before or within 7 days of starting treatment. Sequencing used immunoSEQ multiplex PCR; TCRdb keeps in-frame clones, though not all of them. The table includes about 38,000 clones, roughly 95% detected once. The chain has TRBV5-5 and TRBJ2-5; D unresolved. This TCR derives from an adult with tuberculosis. Sequenced material: PBMCs, taken at tuberculosis diagnosis. The DNA of the CDR3 is TGTGCCAGCAGCTTGGCCCCACAAGAGACCCAGTACTTC. This sequence encodes CASSLAPQETQYF.